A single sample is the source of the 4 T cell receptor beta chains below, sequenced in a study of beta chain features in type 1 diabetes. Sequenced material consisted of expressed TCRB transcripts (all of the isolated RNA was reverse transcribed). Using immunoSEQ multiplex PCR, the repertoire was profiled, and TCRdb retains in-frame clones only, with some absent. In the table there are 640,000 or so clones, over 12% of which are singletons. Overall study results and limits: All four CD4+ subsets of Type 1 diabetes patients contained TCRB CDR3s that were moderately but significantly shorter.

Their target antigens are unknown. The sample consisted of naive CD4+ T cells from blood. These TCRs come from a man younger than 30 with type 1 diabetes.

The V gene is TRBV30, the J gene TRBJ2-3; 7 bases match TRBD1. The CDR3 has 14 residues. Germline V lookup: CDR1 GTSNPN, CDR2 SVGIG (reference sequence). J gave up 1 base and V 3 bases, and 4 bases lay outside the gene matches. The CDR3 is CAWRPGTGTDTQYF. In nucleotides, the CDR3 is TGTGCCTGGAGGCCCGGGACAGGCACAGATACGCAGTATTTT.

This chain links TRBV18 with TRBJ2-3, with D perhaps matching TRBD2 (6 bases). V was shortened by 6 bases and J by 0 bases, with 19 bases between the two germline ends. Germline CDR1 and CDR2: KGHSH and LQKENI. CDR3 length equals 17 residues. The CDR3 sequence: CASSHSGTSFSTDTQYF. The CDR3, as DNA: TGTGCCAGCTCCCATTCCGGGACTTCTTTTAGCACAGATACGCAGTATTTT.

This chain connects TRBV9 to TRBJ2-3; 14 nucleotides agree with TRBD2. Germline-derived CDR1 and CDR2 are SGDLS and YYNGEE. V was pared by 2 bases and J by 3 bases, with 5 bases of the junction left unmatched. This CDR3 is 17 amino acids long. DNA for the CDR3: TGTGCCAGCAGCGTCCCGACTAGCGGGGGGGTTACAGATACGCAGTATTTT. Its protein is CASSVPTSGGVTDTQYF. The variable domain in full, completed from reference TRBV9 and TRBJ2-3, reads DSGVTQTPKHLITATGQRVTLRCSPRSGDLSVYWYQQSLDQGLQFLIQYYNGEERAKGNILERFSAQQFPDLHSELNLSSLELGDSALYFCASSVPTSGGVTDTQYFGPGTRLTVL.

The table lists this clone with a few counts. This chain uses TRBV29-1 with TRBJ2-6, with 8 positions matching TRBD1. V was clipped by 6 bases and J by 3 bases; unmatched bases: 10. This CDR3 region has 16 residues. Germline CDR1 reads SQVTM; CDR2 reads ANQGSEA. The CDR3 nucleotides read TGCAGCGTGACGGGGACAGGAATGGTTGGGGCCAACGTCCTGACTTTC. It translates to CSVTGTGMVGANVLTF.